This TCR beta chain was identified during a study of technical replicates of blood from several donors. Trimming left V 6 bases short and J 3 bases short, with 14 bases between. This CDR3 contains 15 residues. From germline, CDR1 is LNHDA and CDR2 SQIVND (reference sequence). Only in-frame clones appear in the TCRdb table, and some are missing; sequencing was by immunoSEQ multiplex PCR. This sample has 60,000 or so clones; less than 98% occur once, and the top ten carry about 0.2%. Material for sequencing was T cells isolated from PBMCs. The chain recombines TRBV19 with TRBJ1-4; D gene unclear. The sequence came from a human donor in good health. In DNA, the CDR3 is TGTGCCAGTAGACTCTCAGTCGCGGCTAATGAAAAACTGTTTTTT. This sequence encodes CASRLSVAANEKLFF.